The rows below give T cell receptor beta chains drawn from one sample of a study of T cells after yellow fever vaccination. Each CDR3 protein is one row after TCRdb ran MiXCR on the 5' RACE reads. The sample yields 300,000 to 450,000 distinct CDR3 sequences, roughly 8.4% seen once. The sample consisted of PBMCs, taken more than 40 days after the first yellow fever vaccination. The receptors come from a man aged 18-30 years who received the YFV17D yellow fever vaccine. The CDR3 runs from the conserved cysteine through the conserved F or W. A D gene is named only where the DNA matches it firmly.

v_call	j_call	d_call	cdr3_aa
TRBV5-5	TRBJ1-1	.	CASSFRGATEAFF
TRBV28	TRBJ2-2	.	CASSSYTGELFF
TRBV2	TRBJ2-3	TRBD2	CASSDQRGRTDTQYF
TRBV5-1	TRBJ2-1	TRBD1	CASSRTGANNEQFF
TRBV20-1	TRBJ1-5	.	CSARYTGLEQPQHF
TRBV5-1	TRBJ2-3	.	CASSPRDQGTDTQYF
TRBV5-1	TRBJ2-7	TRBD2	CASSRGVRDEQYF
TRBV3-1	TRBJ1-3	.	CASSHAGGSGNTIYF
TRBV5-4	TRBJ1-1	.	CASSLNQDTSVAFF
TRBV4-1	TRBJ2-1	TRBD1	CASSQQPRDRVNEQFF
TRBV7-2	TRBJ1-5	.	CASSLFGEYSNQPQHF
TRBV4-1	TRBJ1-2	.	CASSQDMGQGYGYTF
TRBV6-5	TRBJ2-5	TRBD1	CASSSGTGGSETQYF
TRBV4-1	TRBJ1-6	.	CASSQDGSSYNSPLHF
TRBV20-1	TRBJ1-5	.	CSARGTIRNQPQHF
TRBV27	TRBJ2-5	TRBD1	CASSSPAGGVETQYF
TRBV20-1	TRBJ2-1	TRBD2	CSANLLAGGDNEQFF
TRBV20-1	TRBJ2-3	TRBD2	CSAWTSGGADTQYF
TRBV7-2	TRBJ2-5	TRBD2	CASSPGLAGVETQYF
TRBV6-5	TRBJ2-5	TRBD2	CASSSPAGGPGTQYF
TRBV7-2	TRBJ2-1	.	CASSPGGPAGEQFF
TRBV6-2/TRBV6-3	TRBJ1-1	.	CAIRGLTGNTEAFF
TRBV4-1	TRBJ2-3	.	CASSQWGDTQYF
TRBV10-3	TRBJ1-2	.	CAISESTATYGYTF
TRBV5-1	TRBJ2-1	TRBD1	CASSFKQGALIYSSYNEQFF
TRBV5-1	TRBJ2-1	TRBD1	CASSYTGGAGYNEQFF
TRBV6-1	TRBJ1-4	TRBD1	CASRPRGITNEKLFF
TRBV20-1	TRBJ2-7	.	CSAPRPTGQYF
TRBV15	TRBJ1-1	.	CATSRKDSNKPEAFF
TRBV3-1	TRBJ2-7	.	CASSQGGYEQYF
TRBV10-3	TRBJ1-6	TRBD1	CAIGSTGTLHF
TRBV5-1	TRBJ2-3	.	CASSGQASVDTQYF
TRBV4-3	TRBJ1-5	TRBD1	CASSPRTGPYQPQHF
TRBV6-5	TRBJ2-3	.	CASSYSGVRGVDTQYF
TRBV12-3/TRBV12-4	TRBJ2-7	TRBD1	CASSPRTGPTYEQYF
TRBV6-4	TRBJ2-3	.	CASRAGHTQYF
TRBV6-5	TRBJ2-7	.	CASSNPRDGPYEQYF
TRBV5-1	TRBJ1-1	.	CASSLSGGNTEAFF
TRBV7-9	TRBJ1-2	TRBD1	CASSFGTGVRYYGYTF
TRBV4-2	TRBJ2-1	TRBD2	CASSQDGTSGYNEQFF
TRBV7-9	TRBJ1-6	.	CASSSEGTWDPLHF
TRBV11-2	TRBJ1-4	.	CASSPGRDLFF
TRBV12-3/TRBV12-4	TRBJ2-2	.	CASSFILGTITGELFF
TRBV3-1	TRBJ1-4	.	CASSQDRDKLFF
TRBV10-3	TRBJ2-2	.	CAISESTAGILNTGELFF
TRBV4-3	TRBJ2-3	.	CASSQDALAGPSDTQYF
TRBV7-2	TRBJ2-3	.	CASSLARTQFLITDTQYF
TRBV18	TRBJ2-7	.	CASSPRQGVYEQYF
TRBV5-1	TRBJ1-2	.	CASSLEGGFNYGYTF
TRBV19	TRBJ1-1	.	CASSIKRNTEAFF
TRBV11-2	TRBJ2-1	.	CASSSDRHNEQFF
TRBV6-2/TRBV6-3	TRBJ1-5	.	CASSYSPGYRNQPQHF
TRBV7-9	TRBJ2-1	.	CASSPMNEQFF
TRBV7-2	TRBJ1-4	.	CASSLFRVAGEEKLFF
TRBV7-9	TRBJ1-3	.	CASSYDQDYPGNTIYF
TRBV5-1	TRBJ2-5	TRBD1	CASSLEGGETQYF
TRBV3-1	TRBJ1-1	TRBD1	CASSQTGGARTEAFF
TRBV18	TRBJ2-3	TRBD2	CASSTLAGGPDDTQYF
TRBV7-9	TRBJ1-5	TRBD1	CATGTDNQPQHF
TRBV5-1	TRBJ2-7	.	CASSLGAGTSYEQYF